These 25 T cell receptor beta chains originate from one sample sequenced in a study of blood T cell repertoires in COVID-19. Generated by immunoSEQ multiplex PCR, the TCRdb table keeps only in-frame clones and is missing some. Here the sample spans under 70,000 clones, 87% being singletons. The material sequenced was peripheral blood. Every receptor here comes from a woman aged 60-75 years with COVID-19, enrolled during active disease.

The J gene is TRBJ1-1, the V gene TRBV5-8; 7 nucleotides match TRBD1. Germline assignment: CDR1 SGHTS and CDR2 YDEGEE. With 0 bases clipped from V and 5 bases from J, the junction kept 7 bases outside the gene matches. CDR3 length equals 15 residues. In DNA form, the CDR3 reads TGTGCCAGCAGCTTGGGACAGGGTAGGTGGACTGAAGCTTTCTTT. This gives the protein CASSLGQGRWTEAFF.

The genes are TRBV18 and TRBJ1-6; a possible D gene is TRBD1 (6 bases). This CDR3 is 15 amino acids long. Deletions cut 3 bases from V and 7 bases from J, with 13 bases between. The germline gives CDR1 KGHSH, CDR2 LQKENI. CDR3 bases: TGTGCCAGCTCACCCCTCCGGACAGAAAATTCACCCCTCCACTTT. It specifies CASSPLRTENSPLHF.

The gene calls are TRBV5-5 and TRBJ2-1; D unclear. The CDR3 totals 15 residues. Germline V gives CDR1 SGHKS, CDR2 YYEKEE (reference sequence). The V and J ends lost 4 bases and 0 bases respectively, with 11 bases between them. CDR3: CASSLGTSSYNEQFF. CDR3 DNA: TGTGCCAGCAGCCTAGGAACCTCCTCCTACAATGAGCAGTTCTTC.

This chain joins TRBV6-5 and TRBJ1-1; D is undetermined. Looked up from germline, CDR1 is MNHEY and CDR2 is SVGAGI. The CDR3 has 13 residues. Trimming left V 5 bases short and J 1 base short, with 8 bases between. This CDR3 reads CASSRQANTEAFF. The CDR3 region has the DNA TGTGCCAGCAGTCGTCAGGCGAACACTGAAGCTTTCTTT.

V is TRBV6-5 and J is TRBJ2-7; 8 nucleotides align to TRBD2. There are 15 residues in the CDR3. With V trimmed by 4 bases and J by 0 bases, 5 bases remained unmatched. The germline CDR1 and CDR2 sequences are MNHEY and SVGAGI. DNA for the CDR3: TGTGCCAGCAGTTTAGCGGGATCCAGCTCCTACGAGCAGTACTTC. Amino acid sequence: CASSLAGSSSYEQYF.

This rearrangement joins TRBV2 to TRBJ1-5; 7 bases line up with TRBD1. Germline V CDR1 and CDR2: SNHLY, FYNNEI. The CDR3 has 15 amino acids. The J segment lost 5 bases and the V segment lost 6 bases, leaving 10 bases of the junction unmatched. The CDR3 loop reads CASRKTGVTDQPQHF. In nucleotides, the CDR3 is TGTGCCAGCAGGAAAACAGGGGTTACGGATCAGCCCCAGCATTTT.

The J gene is TRBJ2-2, the V gene TRBV7-8; TRBD2 aligns across 7 bases. CDR3 length: 12 residues. Germline V gene sequence: CDR1 SGHVS, CDR2 FQNEAQ. The CDR3 spells CGGSSNTGELFF. DNA for the CDR3: TGTGGCGGGAGTTCGAACACCGGGGAGCTGTTTTTT.

The chain carries TRBV3-1 (or the pseudogene TRBV3-2) and TRBJ1-1; the D gene is possibly TRBD1 (6 bases). Looked up from germline, CDR1 is LGHDT and CDR2 is YNNKEL (reference sequence). This CDR3 has 13 residues. V lost 5 bases to trimming and J lost 6 bases, with 13 bases between them. This CDR3 is CASSYLRGSEAFF. The CDR3 bases are TGTGCCAGCAGCTACCTCAGGGGTTCTGAAGCTTTCTTT.

The chain is built from TRBV29-1 and TRBJ2-7; 11 positions agree with TRBD1. J was trimmed by 2 bases and V by 7 bases; bases with no gene match: 4. CDR1 and CDR2 (germline): SQVTM, ANQGSEA. CDR3 length equals 13 residues. CDR3 in DNA: TGCAGCGGAGGGGGACAGGGGGCCTACGAGCAGTACTTC. Translation: CSGGGQGAYEQYF.

V is TRBV11-3 and J is TRBJ1-6; a possible D gene is TRBD1 (6 bases). Trimming took off 5 bases at V and 8 bases at J, with 13 bases between the two ends. The CDR3 contains 14 residues. CDR1 is SGHNT, CDR2 YENEEA, per germline. As DNA, the CDR3 is TGTGCCAGCAGCCAAAGACAGGAGGATTCACCCCTCCACTTT. Translated, it gives CASSQRQEDSPLHF.

The genes are TRBV28 and TRBJ1-3; no firm D call. V lost 3 bases and J 0 bases, leaving 9 bases between the germline ends. CDR1 MDHEN and CDR2 SYDVKM come from the germline V gene. This CDR3 is built from 15 residues. The CDR3 region has the DNA TGTGCCAGCAGTTTGTGGGGAGACTCTGGAAACACCATATATTTT. It translates to CASSLWGDSGNTIYF.

The rearrangement uses TRBV6-5 and TRBJ1-5; 7 bases are a match to TRBD1. Germline V gives CDR1 MNHEY, CDR2 SVGAGI. The CDR3 is made up of 14 amino acids. Losses at the gene ends were 6 bases for V and 1 base for J; bases not matched to a gene: 3. The CDR3, as DNA: TGTGCCAGCAGGGAGACAGGGAGCAATCAGCCCCAGCATTTT. Translated: CASRETGSNQPQHF.

This chain uses TRBV13 with TRBJ2-3, with 11 bases fitting TRBD2. Trimming took 5 bases from V and 4 from J; bases not matched to a gene: 8. The CDR3 has 16 amino acids. From germline, CDR1 is PRHDT and CDR2 FYEKMQ (reference sequence). This CDR3 reads CASSALAGAYADTQYF. The CDR3 region has the DNA TGTGCCAGCAGCGCACTAGCGGGAGCCTACGCAGATACGCAGTATTTT.

Judged by abundance, this clone is medium-sized. V is TRBV21-1 and J is TRBJ1-2. TRBV21-1 is reported as a pseudogene. There are 16 residues in the CDR3. The CDR3 sequence is CASSKAYGRDHYGYTF. The CDR3 DNA follows: TGTGCCAGCAGCAAAGCATATGGGAGGGATCACTATGGCTACACCTTC.

The CDR3 loop is CASSIAGGGNTEAFF. In nucleotides, the CDR3 is TGTGCCAGTAGTATAGCCGGGGGAGGGAACACTGAAGCTTTCTTT. The chain couples TRBV19 to TRBJ1-1, with D perhaps TRBD1 (5 bases). Trimming shortened V by 1 base and J by 1 base, and 10 bases separated the two germline ends. Germline CDR1 and CDR2: LNHDA and SQIVND (reference sequence). The CDR3 is 15 residues long. Variable domain in full (rest from reference TRBV19 and TRBJ1-1): DGGITQSPKYLFRKEGQNVTLSCEQNLNHDAMYWYRQDPGQGLRLIYYSQIVNDFQKGDIAEGYSVSREKKESFPLTVTSAQKNPTAFYLCASSIAGGGNTEAFFGQGTRLTVV.

This chain connects TRBV27 to TRBJ1-2; TRBD1 agrees at 10 bases. J lost 3 bases, V lost 8 bases, and 6 bases had no gene match. Germline lookup yields CDR1 MNHEY and CDR2 SMNVEV (reference sequence). The CDR3 has 14 amino acids. CDR3 nucleotide sequence: TGTGCCAGCGGCGACAGGGGGCGAGACTATGGCTACACCTTC. It translates to CASGDRGRDYGYTF.

V gene TRBV10-3 combines with J gene TRBJ2-7; TRBD2 matches 8 bases. The CDR3 loop spans 14 amino acids. The J segment lost 0 bases and the V segment lost 5 bases, leaving 3 bases of the junction unmatched. Germline assignment: CDR1 ENHRY and CDR2 SYGVKD. CDR3 region: CAISRSGSSYEQYF. The CDR3 nucleotides read TGTGCCATCAGTAGGAGCGGGAGCTCCTACGAGCAGTACTTC.

The chain couples TRBV28 to TRBJ1-5; TRBD1 might be the D (6 bases). There are 15 residues in the CDR3. Germline V gene sequence: CDR1 MDHEN, CDR2 SYDVKM. V shed 5 bases and J shed 4 bases, with 15 bases lying between them. CDR3 protein: CASSKPGTLNQPQHF. In DNA, the CDR3 is TGTGCCAGCAGTAAACCCGGGACACTTAATCAGCCCCAGCATTTT.

V and J are TRBV24-1 and TRBJ2-1; tentative D call: TRBD1 (6 bases). Trimming shortened V by 4 bases and J by 0 bases, and 12 bases separated the two germline ends. The CDR3 extends over 16 amino acids. CDR1 is KGHDR, CDR2 SFDVKD, per germline. CDR3 in amino acids: CATSDYRTASYNEQFF. CDR3 in DNA: TGTGCCACCAGTGACTACCGGACAGCCTCCTACAATGAGCAGTTCTTC.

The chain uses TRBV5-6 and TRBJ1-6; D gene unclear. V was cut by 3 bases and J by 5 bases, with 15 bases left in between. The CDR3 covers 16 residues. Germline lookup yields CDR1 SGHDT and CDR2 YYEEEE. Here the CDR3 DNA reads TGTGCCAGCAGCTCCCTCGGAGGGAATAATAATTCACCCCTCCACTTT. Its protein is CASSSLGGNNNSPLHF.

CDR3 residues: CASSPPGGNTEAFF. The CDR3 DNA is TGTGCCAGCTCACCACCGGGGGGGAACACTGAAGCTTTCTTT. V is TRBV18 and J is TRBJ1-1, with a tentative D call TRBD1 (5 bases). Germline values: CDR1 KGHSH, CDR2 LQKENI. The CDR3 has 14 residues. V was shortened by 0 bases and J by 1 base, with 6 bases between the two germline ends.

The chain employs TRBV4-1 and TRBJ2-7; D gene ambiguous. Looked up from germline, CDR1 is MGHRA and CDR2 is YSYEKL. CDR3 size: 13 residues. Trimming pared 0 bases from V and 6 bases from J, leaving 9 bases between. The CDR3 loop is CASSQDFMREQYF. For the CDR3, the DNA is TGCGCCAGCAGCCAAGATTTCATGCGCGAGCAGTACTTC.

The chain couples TRBV7-9 to TRBJ2-3; D possibly corresponds to TRBD1 (6 bases). The CDR3 covers 12 residues. Germline V gene data show CDR1 as SEHNR and CDR2 as FQNEAQ (reference sequence). With 5 bases removed from V and 5 bases from J, the gap between germline ends came to 8 bases. CDR3 nucleotide sequence: TGTGCCAGCAGCCGGACAGTAGATACGCAGTATTTT. Translated: CASSRTVDTQYF.

The chain couples TRBV9 to TRBJ2-3, with D perhaps matching TRBD2 (6 bases). The CDR3 is 15 amino acids. Per germline, CDR1 SGDLS and CDR2 YYNGEE. V was pared by 4 bases and J by 0 bases, with 12 bases between. CDR3 sequence reads: CASSTRDSSTDTQYF. The CDR3 nucleotides are TGTGCCAGCAGCACCCGGGACTCTAGCACAGATACGCAGTATTTT.

The chain recombines TRBV25-1 with TRBJ1-1; TRBD1 might be the D (5 bases). V lost 4 bases, J lost 1 base, and 7 bases lay in between. Germline values: CDR1 MGHDK, CDR2 SYGVNS. The CDR3 has 13 amino acids. This chain's CDR3 is CASSGGKNTEAFF. The CDR3 nucleotides read TGTGCCAGCAGTGGGGGCAAGAACACTGAAGCTTTCTTT.